A selection of T cell receptor beta chains follows, all from one sample in a study of cytomegalovirus exposure and HLA in healthy donors. Data came from immunoSEQ multiplex PCR; TCRdb stores just in-frame clones and leaves some out. The repertoire includes 65,000 to 85,000 clones, roughly 85% of them detected once, and roughly 2% sits in the top ten. Material for sequencing was PBMCs. These receptors came from a woman aged 25 to 39 in good health and CMV-seronegative. Each CDR3 is given with its conserved first and last residue. A D gene is named only where the DNA matches it firmly. Expanded clones are given a class, and other clones once, few, many or no size at all.

>-|TRBV25-1|-|TRBJ1-6
TGTGCCAGCAGTCGACAGTCCCCGAGCTCCTATAATTCACCCCTCCACTTT
CASSRQSPSSYNSPLHF
>TRBD2|TRBV27|-|TRBJ2-5
TGTGCCAGCAGTTTGGGACTAGCGGGAGGGGAGACCCAGTACTTC
CASSLGLAGGETQYF
>TRBD1|TRBV5-6|-|TRBJ2-5
TGTGCCAGCAGCTTGGCCTCAGGGGGAGAGACCCAGTACTTC
CASSLASGGETQYF
>-|TRBV18|once|TRBJ1-3
TGTGCCAGCTCACCACCTATAGGAGGGCACTCTGGAAACACCATATATTTT
CASSPPIGGHSGNTIYF
>-|TRBV9|-|TRBJ1-1
TGTGCCAGCGCCGCGGTTTGGAACACTGAAGCTTTCTTT
CASAAVWNTEAFF
>TRBD1|TRBV28|few|TRBJ1-1
TGTGCCAGCAGTCCGGGACAGGGCCACACTGAAGCTTTCTTT
CASSPGQGHTEAFF
>-|TRBV5-1|-|TRBJ2-7
TGCGCCAGCACAACCGTCGAGTCCGGGGTCTACGAGCAGTACTTC
CASTTVESGVYEQYF
>-|TRBV6-6|-|TRBJ1-4
TGTGCCAGCAGTATTATGGGGCCTAATGAAAAACTGTTTTTT
CASSIMGPNEKLFF
>-|TRBV19|few|TRBJ2-7
TGTGCCAGTAGTATAGGACTAGTCGGTTTTGACGAGCAGTACTTC
CASSIGLVGFDEQYF
>-|TRBV28|-|TRBJ1-1
TGTGCCAGCAGTTTAAGGAGTTACACTGAAGCTTTCTTT
CASSLRSYTEAFF
>-|TRBV28|-|TRBJ2-2
TGTGCCAGCAGTGGGATAGGCGAGGGCACCGGGGAGCTGTTTTTT
CASSGIGEGTGELFF
>TRBD1|TRBV5-1|-|TRBJ1-4
TGCGCCAGCAGCTTGGGACAGGGGAATGAAAAACTGTTTTTT
CASSLGQGNEKLFF
>-|TRBV2|-|TRBJ2-7
TGTGCCAGCAGCTGGGCCTCAGCCTACGAGCAGTACTTC
CASSWASAYEQYF
>TRBD1|TRBV5-1|-|TRBJ2-7
TGCGCCAGCAGTACAGGGACAGGCTACGAGCAGTACTTC
CASSTGTGYEQYF
>-|TRBV27|-|TRBJ1-1
TGTGCCAGCGCGCAGGGCTTCGGTGGTGAAGCTTTCTTT
CASAQGFGGEAFF
>-|TRBV5-1|-|TRBJ2-3
TGCGCCAGCAGCTTGGTAGCGGATAACACAGATACGCAGTATTTT
CASSLVADNTDTQYF
>TRBD1|TRBV6-5|few|TRBJ1-4
TGTGCCACCAGACAGGGTCCTAATGAAAAACTGTTTTTT
CATRQGPNEKLFF
>TRBD1|TRBV19|-|TRBJ1-2
TGTGCCAGTAGCTTCAAAGGGACAGCGAACTATGGCTACACCTTC
CASSFKGTANYGYTF
>TRBD2|TRBV7-9|-|TRBJ2-3
TGTGCCAGCAGCTTACCCCGGGGGGGGGATACGCAGTATTTT
CASSLPRGGDTQYF
>TRBD1|TRBV18|-|TRBJ1-5
TGTGCCAGCTCACCTAGGGGACAGGCAGATCAGCCCCAGCATTTT
CASSPRGQADQPQHF
>TRBD1|TRBV25-1|medium-sized|TRBJ2-7
TGTGCCAGCAGTGTAACCTCCGGGACAGAGTACGAGCAGTACTTC
CASSVTSGTEYEQYF
>TRBD1|TRBV6-1|-|TRBJ2-7
TGTGCCAGCAGTGAAACCGGTACTAGGGGGCGCGAGCAGTACTTC
CASSETGTRGREQYF
>TRBD1|TRBV6-4|-|TRBJ1-2
TGTGCCAGCAGTCCCGATTGGGACAGGGCTTATGGCTACACCTTC
CASSPDWDRAYGYTF
>-|TRBV19|few|TRBJ1-3
TGTGCCAGTAGACAAACCTCCCTGGGAGAGACTGGAAACACCATATATTTT
CASRQTSLGETGNTIYF
>-|TRBV19|-|TRBJ1-1
TGTGCCAGTGGGTGGGGGGGAGAGGGCACTGAAGCTTTCTTT
CASGWGGEGTEAFF
>TRBD1|TRBV5-8|-|TRBJ2-5
TGTGCCAGCAGCGTACCGGGACAGGGGGCGAAGACCCAGTACTTC
CASSVPGQGAKTQYF
>-|TRBV6-4|-|TRBJ2-1
TGTGCCAGCAGTGACTCTTTTAGCGCTGAGCAGTTCTTC
CASSDSFSAEQFF
>TRBD1|TRBV19|-|TRBJ1-2
TGTGCCAGTTCATGGACAGGGGACTATGGCTACACCTTC
CASSWTGDYGYTF